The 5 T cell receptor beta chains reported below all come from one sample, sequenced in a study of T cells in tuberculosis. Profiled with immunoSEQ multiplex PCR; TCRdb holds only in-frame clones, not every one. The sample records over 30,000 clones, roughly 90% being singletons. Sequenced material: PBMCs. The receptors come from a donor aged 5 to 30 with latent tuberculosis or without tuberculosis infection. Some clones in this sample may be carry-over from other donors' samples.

CDR3 bases: TGTGCCAGCAGCTTAGCGCAGGCTCGGCAGGGTGGAAACACCATATATTTT. It codes for CASSLAQARQGGNTIYF. This chain connects TRBV7-8 to TRBJ1-3, with a tentative D call TRBD1 (5 bases). The V and J ends lost 0 bases and 3 bases respectively, with 15 bases between them. The CDR3 contains 17 residues. Germline V CDR1 and CDR2: SGHVS, FQNEAQ. Looking up the rest from reference TRBV7-8 and TRBJ1-3 gives the full variable domain: GAGVSQSPRYKVAKRGQDVALRCDPISGHVSLFWYQQALGQGPEFLTYFQNEAQLDKSGLPSDRFFAERPEGSVSTLKIQRTQQEDSAVYLCASSLAQARQGGNTIYFGEGSWLTVV.

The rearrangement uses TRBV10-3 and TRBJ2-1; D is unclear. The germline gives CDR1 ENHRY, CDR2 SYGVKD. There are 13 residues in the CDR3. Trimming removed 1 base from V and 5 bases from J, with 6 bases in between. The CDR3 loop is CAISEWQNNEQFF. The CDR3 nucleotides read TGTGCCATCAGTGAGTGGCAGAACAATGAGCAGTTCTTC.

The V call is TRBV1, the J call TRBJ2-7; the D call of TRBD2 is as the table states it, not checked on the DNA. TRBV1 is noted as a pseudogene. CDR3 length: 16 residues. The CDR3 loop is CTSSQAGLAGRNEQYF. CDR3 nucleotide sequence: TGCACCAGCAGCCAGGCGGGACTAGCGGGGAGGAACGAGCAGTACTTC.

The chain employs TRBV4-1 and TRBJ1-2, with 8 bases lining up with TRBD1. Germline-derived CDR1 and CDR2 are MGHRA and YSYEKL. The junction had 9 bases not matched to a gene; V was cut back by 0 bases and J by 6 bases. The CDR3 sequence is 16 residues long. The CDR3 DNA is TGCGCCAGCAGCCAAGATCAATACAGGGGGACAGATGGCTACACCTTC. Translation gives CASSQDQYRGTDGYTF.

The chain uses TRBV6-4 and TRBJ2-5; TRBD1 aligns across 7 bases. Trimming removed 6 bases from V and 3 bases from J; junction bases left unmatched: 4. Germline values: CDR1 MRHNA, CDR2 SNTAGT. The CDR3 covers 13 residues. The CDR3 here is CASSPTGEETQYF. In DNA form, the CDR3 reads TGTGCCAGCAGCCCAACAGGGGAAGAGACCCAGTACTTC.